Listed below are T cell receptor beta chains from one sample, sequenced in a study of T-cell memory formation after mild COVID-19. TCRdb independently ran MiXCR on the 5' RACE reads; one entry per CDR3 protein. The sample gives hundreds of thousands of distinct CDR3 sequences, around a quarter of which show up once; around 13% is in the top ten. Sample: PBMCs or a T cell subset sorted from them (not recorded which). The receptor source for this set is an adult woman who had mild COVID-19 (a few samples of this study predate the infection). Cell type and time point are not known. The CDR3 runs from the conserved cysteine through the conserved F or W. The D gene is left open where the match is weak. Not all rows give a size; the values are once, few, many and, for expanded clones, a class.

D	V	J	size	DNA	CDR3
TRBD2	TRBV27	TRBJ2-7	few	TGTGCCAGCAGTTCTCTAGCGGGAGCTGGTTACGAGCAGTACTTC	CASSSLAGAGYEQYF
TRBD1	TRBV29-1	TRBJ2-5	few	TGCAGCGTTGCAGGACAGGGGAGCCAAGAGACCCAGTACTTC	CSVAGQGSQETQYF
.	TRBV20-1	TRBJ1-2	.	TGCAGTGCTACCTCGGACACGACCTATGGCTACACCTTC	CSATSDTTYGYTF
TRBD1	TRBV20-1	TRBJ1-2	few	TGCAGTGCCTCCCCGACAGGGCCGGAACTCTATGGCTACACCTTC	CSASPTGPELYGYTF
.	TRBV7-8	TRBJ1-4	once	TGTGCCAGCAGCAAATTTACAGGGGAAAAACTGTTTTTT	CASSKFTGEKLFF
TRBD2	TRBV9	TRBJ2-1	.	TGTGCCAGCAGCGTGACAGGGACTAGCGGGGGGAATTACAATGAGCAGTTCTTC	CASSVTGTSGGNYNEQFF
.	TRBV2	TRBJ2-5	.	TGTGCCAGCATGCAGGAGGTTCAAGAGACCCAGTACTTC	CASMQEVQETQYF
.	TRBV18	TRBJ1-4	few	TGTGCCAGCTCTAACCTCGCCGCGGTATCGGGACAAGGTGAAAAACTGTTTTTT	CASSNLAAVSGQGEKLFF
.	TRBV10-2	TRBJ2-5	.	TGCGCCAGCAGTGACCTCCCGGGGATAGGCCGGGGAGAGACCCAGTACTTC	CASSDLPGIGRGETQYF
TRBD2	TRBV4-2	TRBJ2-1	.	TGTGCCAGCAGCCAAGATGACGGGGGGACGTACAATGAGCAGTTCTTC	CASSQDDGGTYNEQFF